These 9 T cell receptor beta chains share one sample of origin, sequenced in a study of beta chain features in type 1 diabetes. The authors reverse transcribed all of the isolated RNA, so sequencing captured expressed TCRB transcripts. Assay: immunoSEQ multiplex PCR; the TCRdb copy retains only in-frame clones and omits some. This table has about 400,000 clones, around 12% appearing once. The material sequenced was naive CD4+ T cells from blood. Source of these receptors: a man between 18 and 29 years old in good health.

This clone was observed a handful of times. CDR3 region: CSAGTGINYGYTF. Here the CDR3 DNA reads TGCAGCGCCGGGACAGGGATAAACTATGGCTACACCTTC. The chain recombines TRBV29-1 with TRBJ1-2; the match to TRBD1 covers 9 bases. V gave up 7 bases and J gave up 2 bases; unmatched junction bases: 5. Germline loops: CDR1 SQVTM, CDR2 ANQGSEA. There are 13 residues in the CDR3. Drawing the rest from reference TRBV29-1 and TRBJ1-2, the complete variable domain is SAVISQKPSRDICQRGTSLTIQCQVDSQVTMMFWYRQQPGQSLTLIATANQGSEATYESGFVIDKFPISRPNLTFSTLTVSNMSPEDSSIYLCSAGTGINYGYTFGSGTRLTVV.

This clone turned up a few times. The chain joins TRBV5-6 to TRBJ2-7; D unresolved. Trimming removed 0 bases at V and 12 bases at J, with 10 bases between. The germline V gene has CDR1 SGHDT and CDR2 YYEEEE. CDR3 length: 11 residues. The CDR3, as DNA: TGTGCCAGCAGCTTGGAGCAGGTTCTGTACTTC. Translated: CASSLEQVLYF.

The rearrangement joins TRBV7-2 to TRBJ2-1; a possible D gene is TRBD2 (6 bases). Trimming removed 1 base at V and 8 bases at J, with 15 bases between. The CDR3 is made up of 15 amino acids. Germline CDR1 reads SGHTA; CDR2 reads FQGNSA. Here the CDR3 reads CASSLDPGEVDEQFF. In DNA form, the CDR3 reads TGTGCCAGCAGCTTAGATCCGGGAGAGGTAGATGAGCAGTTCTTC.

This clone was detected a few times. The chain couples TRBV7-7 to TRBJ2-2, with D maybe TRBD1 (6 bases). Trimming took off 3 bases at V and 1 base at J, with 9 bases between the two ends. The CDR3 covers 15 residues. Germline lookup yields CDR1 SSHAT and CDR2 FNYEAQ (reference sequence). The CDR3 sequence is CASSFGQLNTGELFF. The CDR3 nucleotides read TGTGCCAGCAGCTTTGGACAGCTGAACACCGGGGAGCTGTTTTTT.

This clone has at least ten counts. CDR3: CSWSAGEDTQYF. CDR3 DNA sequence: TGCAGCTGGTCGGCGGGAGAAGATACGCAGTATTTT. The J gene is TRBJ2-3, the V gene TRBV29-1, with 7 bases fitting TRBD2. Germline trimming cut 8 bases from V and 5 bases from J; bases unmatched to any gene: 7. Germline values: CDR1 SQVTM, CDR2 ANQGSEA. The CDR3 spans 12 residues.

This clone was seen more than once but under ten times. The genes are TRBV7-9 and TRBJ2-3, with unresolved D. Germline lookup yields CDR1 SEHNR and CDR2 FQNEAQ (reference sequence). This CDR3 comprises 15 residues. V lost 2 bases to trimming and J lost 1 base, with 10 bases between them. The CDR3, as DNA: TGTGCCAGCAGCTTATTGTCCAGCGGCACAGATACGCAGTATTTT. Encoded protein: CASSLLSSGTDTQYF. The full variable domain, in which reference TRBV7-9 and TRBJ2-3 provide the parts outside the CDR3, is DTGVSQNPRHKITKRGQNVTFRCDPISEHNRLYWYRQTLGQGPEFLTYFQNEAQLEKSRLLSDRFSAERPKGSFSTLEIQRTEQGDSAMYLCASSLLSSGTDTQYFGPGTRLTVL.

This clone has only a few counts. V gene TRBV7-2 combines with J gene TRBJ2-7; 10 bases line up with TRBD2. CDR3 length: 13 residues. The germline V gene has CDR1 SGHTA and CDR2 FQGNSA. J gave up 3 bases and V 6 bases, and 2 bases lay outside the gene matches. Here the CDR3 reads CASRRTSGYEQYF. The CDR3, as DNA: TGTGCCAGCAGAAGGACTAGCGGCTACGAGCAGTACTTC.

Only a few counts were recorded for this clone. This rearrangement joins TRBV6-5 to TRBJ1-2; D gene unclear. The CDR3 totals 15 residues. CDR1 is MNHEY and CDR2 is SVGAGI in the germline V gene. V lost 0 bases to trimming and J lost 5 bases, with 13 bases between them. The CDR3, as DNA: TGTGCCAGCAGTTACTCCAGGTTTCCCCTTTATGGCTACACCTTC. It specifies CASSYSRFPLYGYTF.

V gene TRBV5-1 combines with J gene TRBJ2-2; tentatively, D is TRBD2 (6 bases). The V end was cut by 2 bases, the J end by 0 bases, with 8 bases between. Per germline, CDR1 SGHRS and CDR2 YFSETQ. This CDR3 has 15 amino acids. The CDR3 bases are TGCGCCAGCAGCTTTCTAGCGACGAACACCGGGGAGCTGTTTTTT. As protein: CASSFLATNTGELFF.